Listed below are T cell receptor beta chains from one sample, sequenced in a study of T-cell memory formation after mild COVID-19. TCRdb re-called the 5' RACE reads with MiXCR, one entry per CDR3 protein. Here the sample spans 300,000 to 400,000 distinct CDR3 sequences, 25% to 30% being singletons. Sequencing was performed on PBMCs or a T cell subset sorted from them (not recorded which). The source of these receptors is an adult woman who had mild COVID-19 (a few samples of this study predate the infection). Cell type and time point are not known. Each CDR3 is given with its conserved first and last residue. Fields, in order: V gene, J gene, CDR3 protein.

v_call: TRBV5-1; j_call: TRBJ1-2; cdr3_aa: CASSLASASGHYGYTF
v_call: TRBV3-1; j_call: TRBJ1-2; cdr3_aa: CASSQVTGTEGYTF
v_call: TRBV14; j_call: TRBJ1-2; cdr3_aa: CASSYQAGAGVGYTF
v_call: TRBV7-3; j_call: TRBJ2-1; cdr3_aa: CASSTGAGNEQFF
v_call: TRBV7-2; j_call: TRBJ2-5; cdr3_aa: CASSFGTAETQYF
v_call: TRBV4-1; j_call: TRBJ2-7; cdr3_aa: CASSQERRDSYEQYF
v_call: TRBV7-2; j_call: TRBJ2-1; cdr3_aa: CASSLIELAGVAEQFF
v_call: TRBV15; j_call: TRBJ1-5; cdr3_aa: CATSTNSIGQPQHF
v_call: TRBV7-9; j_call: TRBJ2-1; cdr3_aa: CASSSRGGLVGNEQFF
v_call: TRBV2; j_call: TRBJ1-1; cdr3_aa: CASSPGLQDGRAFF
v_call: TRBV12-3/TRBV12-4; j_call: TRBJ1-5; cdr3_aa: CASLGTWEGNQPQHF
v_call: TRBV5-1; j_call: TRBJ2-5; cdr3_aa: CASSLADSGQGAAQYF
v_call: TRBV5-4; j_call: TRBJ2-3; cdr3_aa: CASSLGQATDTQYF
v_call: TRBV12-3/TRBV12-4; j_call: TRBJ2-5; cdr3_aa: CASSLVADGLETQYF
v_call: TRBV19; j_call: TRBJ2-1; cdr3_aa: CASSTYSRGEQFF
v_call: TRBV7-2; j_call: TRBJ2-7; cdr3_aa: CASSHKIERAYEQYF
v_call: TRBV5-6; j_call: TRBJ1-1; cdr3_aa: CASSGGDRAYEAFF
v_call: TRBV7-9; j_call: TRBJ2-7; cdr3_aa: CASSSQRFLYF
v_call: TRBV6-5; j_call: TRBJ2-1; cdr3_aa: CASTPGTSGYNEQFF
v_call: TRBV6-5; j_call: TRBJ1-1; cdr3_aa: CASSLGGAVYTEAFF
v_call: TRBV18; j_call: TRBJ2-5; cdr3_aa: CASSAGQETQYF
v_call: TRBV5-1; j_call: TRBJ1-1; cdr3_aa: CASTTAGMNTEAFF
v_call: TRBV4-3; j_call: TRBJ2-1; cdr3_aa: CASSQGEPGLSSYNEQFF
v_call: TRBV6-5; j_call: TRBJ2-7; cdr3_aa: CASRQTRRGSYEQYF
v_call: TRBV5-1; j_call: TRBJ1-2; cdr3_aa: CASSRKTEQININYGYTF
v_call: TRBV5-6; j_call: TRBJ2-6; cdr3_aa: CASRIRSAGANVLTF
v_call: TRBV12-3/TRBV12-4; j_call: TRBJ1-1; cdr3_aa: CASSLPDSEAFF
v_call: TRBV5-1; j_call: TRBJ2-5; cdr3_aa: CASSPGATKETQYF
v_call: TRBV7-8; j_call: TRBJ2-3; cdr3_aa: CASSPGRDTQYF
v_call: TRBV3-1; j_call: TRBJ1-2; cdr3_aa: CASSQQRPTAGTGNYGYTF
v_call: TRBV5-1; j_call: TRBJ2-3; cdr3_aa: CASSLDPGASTDTQYF
v_call: TRBV6-2/TRBV6-3; j_call: TRBJ1-6; cdr3_aa: CASSATHSNSPLHF
v_call: TRBV7-2; j_call: TRBJ2-3; cdr3_aa: CASSLGGARRDTQYF
v_call: TRBV7-2; j_call: TRBJ2-7; cdr3_aa: CASSQLAGYEQYF
v_call: TRBV13; j_call: TRBJ2-1; cdr3_aa: CASSSTALLHEQFF
v_call: TRBV12-3/TRBV12-4; j_call: TRBJ2-2; cdr3_aa: CASSLETGGSNTGELFF
v_call: TRBV29-1; j_call: TRBJ2-1; cdr3_aa: CSVGGQHEEQFF
v_call: TRBV6-6; j_call: TRBJ2-7; cdr3_aa: CASSRPGTGGAYEQYF
v_call: TRBV20-1; j_call: TRBJ2-2; cdr3_aa: CSAAREGWTGELFF
v_call: TRBV12-3/TRBV12-4; j_call: TRBJ1-1; cdr3_aa: CASSSAANTEAFF
v_call: TRBV4-1; j_call: TRBJ2-6; cdr3_aa: CASSQAVTAQFTRTANVLTF
v_call: TRBV12-3/TRBV12-4; j_call: TRBJ1-1; cdr3_aa: CASRRTGDTEAFF
v_call: TRBV21-1; j_call: TRBJ2-1; cdr3_aa: CASSDGWNEQFF
v_call: TRBV27; j_call: TRBJ2-1; cdr3_aa: CASRGLAGTNEQFF
v_call: TRBV6-5; j_call: TRBJ2-7; cdr3_aa: CASNSPGGNLYEQYF
v_call: TRBV7-9; j_call: TRBJ2-1; cdr3_aa: CASSLGQAFEQFF
v_call: TRBV4-1; j_call: TRBJ2-3; cdr3_aa: CASSQYGQGATDTQYF
v_call: TRBV20-1; j_call: TRBJ1-2; cdr3_aa: CSARPASGLGGANYGYTF
v_call: TRBV20-1; j_call: TRBJ1-1; cdr3_aa: CRILQGASSEAFF
v_call: TRBV15; j_call: TRBJ2-1; cdr3_aa: CATSRSAGEEQFF
v_call: TRBV5-4; j_call: TRBJ2-7; cdr3_aa: CASSPNLGPYEQYF
v_call: TRBV7-3; j_call: TRBJ2-5; cdr3_aa: CASSSQGGETQYF
v_call: TRBV7-7; j_call: TRBJ2-7; cdr3_aa: CASSLGTGGSYEQYF
v_call: TRBV20-1; j_call: TRBJ2-7; cdr3_aa: CSAPSGGTSYEQYF